The T cell receptor beta chain under discussion was sequenced for a study of cytomegalovirus exposure and HLA in healthy donors. Study-wide background: In a later analysis, the approximately 110 validation repertoires were reported to have used the same platform as the 600 to 700 first-cohort repertoires.

These donors were members of the roughly 110-subject validation cohort, a group separate from the roughly 670-subject first cohort. Profiled with immunoSEQ multiplex PCR; TCRdb holds only in-frame clones, not every one. The sample yields approximately 210,000 clones, 70% to 90% seen once. The clonotype was recovered from a woman between 18 and 29 years old in good health and CMV-seronegative. The sequenced sample was PBMCs.

DNA for the CDR3: TGTGCCAGTAGTATCGGACTAGCGGGAGGGGCGGGTACAGATACGCAGTATTTT. This gives the protein CASSIGLAGGAGTDTQYF. This chain connects TRBV19 to TRBJ2-3; 15 bases map to TRBD2. The CDR3 extends over 18 amino acids. V lost 3 bases and J lost 3; bases outside the gene matches: 7. In germline, CDR1 is LNHDA, CDR2 SQIVND (reference sequence).